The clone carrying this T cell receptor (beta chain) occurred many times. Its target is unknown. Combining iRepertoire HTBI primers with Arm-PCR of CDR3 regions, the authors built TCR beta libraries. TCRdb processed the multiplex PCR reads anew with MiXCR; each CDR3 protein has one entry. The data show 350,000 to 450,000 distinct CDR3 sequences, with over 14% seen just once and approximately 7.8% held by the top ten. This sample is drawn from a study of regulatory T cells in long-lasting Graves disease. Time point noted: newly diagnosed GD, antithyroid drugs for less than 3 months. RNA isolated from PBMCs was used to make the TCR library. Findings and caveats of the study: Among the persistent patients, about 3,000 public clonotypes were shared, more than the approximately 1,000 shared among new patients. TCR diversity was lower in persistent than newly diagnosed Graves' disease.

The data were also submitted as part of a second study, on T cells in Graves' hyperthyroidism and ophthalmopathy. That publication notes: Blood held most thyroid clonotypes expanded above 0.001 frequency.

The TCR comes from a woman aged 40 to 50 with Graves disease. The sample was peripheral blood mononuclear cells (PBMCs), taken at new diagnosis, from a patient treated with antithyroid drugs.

The CDR3 bases are TGTGCCAGCAGTTTTCTGAATATAGCAATTCAGCCCCAGCATTTT. Its protein is CASSFLNIAIQPQHF. The V and J genes are TRBV28 and TRBJ1-5; the D is unclear. Germline V lookup: CDR1 MDHEN, CDR2 SYDVKM. This CDR3 comprises 15 residues. Trimming pared 3 bases from V and 6 bases from J, leaving 15 bases between.